Only a few counts were recorded for the clone carrying this TCR beta chain. These data originate in a study of PD-L1 blockade in urothelial cancer. Background on the study: Patients with male sex and bladder-origin urothelial cancer accounted for about 85% of the roughly 30 enrolled. Blood analysis took place 3 weeks (second dose) and 6 weeks after treatment start. The study recovered a median of roughly 150,000 T cells per blood sample.

Time point noted: pretreatment peripheral blood. The length of the CDR3 is 17 residues. Germline V gene lookup returns CDR1 SGDLS and CDR2 YYNGEE. Losses at the gene ends were 4 bases for V and 4 bases for J; bases not matched to a gene: 7. Assay: immunoSEQ multiplex PCR; the TCRdb copy retains only in-frame clones and omits some. The repertoire has 95,000 to 100,000 clones, over 75% of them found once; the top ten carry 1.5% to 2.5%. This sequence was found in a man between 60 and 70 years old with urothelial cancer. Material: PBMCs, obtained around atezolizumab (anti-PD-L1) treatment. The chain carries TRBV9 and TRBJ2-3, with TRBD2 identical over 15 bases. The CDR3 spells CASSSGLAGGFADTQYF. For the CDR3, the DNA is TGTGCCAGCAGCTCCGGACTAGCGGGAGGGTTCGCAGATACGCAGTATTTT.